Listed here are 6 T cell receptor beta chains from one sample, sequenced in a study of OX40 agonist ivuxolimab in advanced cancers. Data came from immunoSEQ multiplex PCR; TCRdb stores just in-frame clones and leaves some out. The sample yields under 90,000 clones, about 93% seen once. This specimen was CD4+ or CD8+ T cells sorted from blood, taken in a trial of the OX40 agonist ivuxolimab. These receptors were collected from an adult with an advanced solid tumor such as melanoma, head and neck, liver or kidney cancer.

The chain uses TRBV4-3 and TRBJ2-1; TRBD2 aligns across 13 bases. CDR3 length: 16 amino acids. Trimming removed 5 bases from V and 5 bases from J; junction bases left unmatched: 6. Germline CDR1 LGHNA, CDR2 YSLEER. For the CDR3, the DNA is TGCGCCAGCAGCTACACAGGACTAGCGGGAGACAATGAGCAGTTCTTC. Protein sequence: CASSYTGLAGDNEQFF.

CDR3 bases: TGCGCCAGCAGCTTGGGGACTAGCGGGGGCCTCAGCTCCTACAATGAGCAGTTCTTC. Protein sequence: CASSLGTSGGLSSYNEQFF. This chain connects TRBV5-1 to TRBJ2-1, with 13 positions matching TRBD2. The J segment lost 0 bases and the V segment lost 0 bases, leaving 6 bases of the junction unmatched. The CDR3 has 19 residues. The germline V gene has CDR1 SGHRS and CDR2 YFSETQ.

The chain recombines TRBV5-5 with TRBJ1-4; 7 bases are shared with TRBD1. The V gene's germline CDR1 is SGHKS and CDR2 YYEKEE (reference sequence). CDR3 size: 15 residues. Trimming removed 1 base from V and 4 bases from J; junction bases left unmatched: 4. CDR3 in DNA: TGTGCCAGCAGCTTGTTTTCAGGGGGTAATGAAAAACTGTTTTTT. This codes for CASSLFSGGNEKLFF.

This chain joins TRBV5-1 and TRBJ2-7; 9 nucleotides line up with TRBD1. The CDR3 length is 14 residues. After removal of 5 bases from V and 1 base from J, the junction contained 4 bases not matched to a gene. Germline V gives CDR1 SGHRS, CDR2 YFSETQ. DNA of the CDR3: TGCGCCAGCAGGCCGGGGACAGGGTCCTACGAGCAGTACTTC. The encoded protein is CASRPGTGSYEQYF. The complete variable domain, with remaining parts taken from reference TRBV5-1 and TRBJ2-7, reads KAGVTQTPRYLIKTRGQQVTLSCSPISGHRSVSWYQQTPGQGLQFLFEYFSETQRNKGNFPGRFSGRQFSNSRSEMNVSTLELGDSALYLCASRPGTGSYEQYFGPGTRLTVT.

This clone was seen a handful of times. CDR3 bases: TGTGCCAGCAGCAACAAGTACTCCGGGACAGGGTACGCGTACACCATATATTTT. This gives the protein CASSNKYSGTGYAYTIYF. This sequence joins TRBV21-1 and TRBJ1-3; TRBD1, as called in the table, went unchecked against the DNA. TRBV21-1 is annotated as a pseudogene. The CDR3 has 18 amino acids.

This chain's CDR3 is CASSPNSGGARTGELFF. CDR3 nucleotides: TGTGCCAGCTCACCAAATAGCGGGGGGGCCCGGACCGGGGAGCTGTTTTTT. J is TRBJ2-2 and V is TRBV18, with TRBD2 matching 11 bases. Germline V gene data show CDR1 as KGHSH and CDR2 as LQKENI. Trimming removed 2 bases from V and 5 bases from J; junction bases left unmatched: 7. This CDR3 has 17 amino acids.